In its sample, the clone carrying this T cell receptor (beta chain) was seen many times. The CDR3 sequence is 13 residues long. V was pared by 5 bases and J by 3 bases, with 10 bases between. CDR1 is MNHNS, CDR2 SASEGT, per germline. The data were taken from a study of T cells in Graves' hyperthyroidism and ophthalmopathy. TCR beta CDR3 sequences were amplified from RNA transcripts. HTBI primers drove first-round RT-PCR of the TCR CDR3. TCRdb passed the multiplex PCR reads through MiXCR, listing each CDR3 protein once. The sample lists some 380,000 distinct CDR3 sequences, approximately 12% occurring once.

The sequence derives from a young man with Graves' hyperthyroidism that later progressed to Graves' ophthalmopathy. Material: blood. This chain links TRBV6-1 with TRBJ1-2; TRBD1 is a possible D gene (5 bases). The CDR3 protein is CASSSPGDYGYTF. In DNA form, the CDR3 reads TGTGCCAGCAGTTCCCCGGGGGACTATGGCTACACCTTC.